The T cell receptor beta chain under discussion was sequenced for a study of cytomegalovirus exposure and HLA in healthy donors. This PCR relied on a set of 60 Vbeta primers and 13 Jbeta primers. Repertoires were generated with immunoSEQ multiplex PCR, while TCRdb's copy carries only in-frame clones and drops some. This table has approximately 92,000 clones, 81% appearing once. The study's findings and limits: Later work associated roughly 17,000 TCR beta sequences with HLA alleles at 0.05 false discovery rate.

As concerns this clone: No antigen is known for it.

The CDR3 has 15 amino acids. V lost 8 bases and J lost 0, with 15 bases in between. Germline loops: CDR1 SNHLY, CDR2 FYNNEI. Material for sequencing was PBMCs. The TCR was taken from a woman aged 70 to 79 in good health and CMV-seropositive. J is TRBJ2-3 and V is TRBV2; no firm D call. The CDR3 reads CASRRLDTSTDTQYF. CDR3 coding DNA: TGTGCCAGCCGCCGACTGGATACTAGCACAGATACGCAGTATTTT.